The rows below give T cell receptor beta chains drawn from one sample of a study of blood T cell repertoires in COVID-19. TCRdb's table, derived via immunoSEQ multiplex PCR, lists solely in-frame clones and lacks some. The sample holds about 42,000 clones; roughly nine tenths are singletons and the top ten take 6.2%. The sample consisted of peripheral blood. The receptor set was obtained from a human donor in a cohort sampled during active COVID-19. The CDR3 runs from the conserved cysteine through the conserved F or W. D genes are given only for firm matches. The size entry is marked missing in some rows and otherwise reads once, few, many or a size class.

v_call: TRBV12-3/TRBV12-4
j_call: TRBJ1-1
d_call: NA
clone_size: NA
cdr3_aa: CASSLSLSEAFF
cdr3_nt: TGTGCCAGCAGTTTATCCCTTTCCGAAGCTTTCTTT

v_call: TRBV5-1
j_call: TRBJ2-5
d_call: TRBD1
clone_size: NA
cdr3_aa: CASSQGTGQETQYF
cdr3_nt: TGCGCCAGCAGCCAAGGGACAGGTCAAGAGACCCAGTACTTC

v_call: TRBV5-1
j_call: TRBJ2-3
d_call: TRBD1
clone_size: NA
cdr3_aa: CASSPSRQGTDTQYF
cdr3_nt: TGCGCCAGCAGCCCCTCCCGACAGGGAACAGATACGCAGTATTTT

v_call: TRBV7-9
j_call: TRBJ2-7
d_call: TRBD2
clone_size: NA
cdr3_aa: CASSSGREPPYEQYF
cdr3_nt: TGTGCCAGCAGCTCGGGGCGGGAGCCCCCCTACGAGCAGTACTTC

v_call: TRBV5-4
j_call: TRBJ2-3
d_call: NA
clone_size: NA
cdr3_aa: CASSYRGGRPTTDTQYF
cdr3_nt: TGTGCCAGCAGCTACAGAGGGGGACGGCCGACGACAGATACGCAGTATTTT

v_call: TRBV27
j_call: TRBJ1-6
d_call: NA
clone_size: NA
cdr3_aa: CASRRARQRWDNSPLHF
cdr3_nt: TGTGCCAGCAGGAGAGCCCGACAGCGATGGGATAATTCACCCCTCCACTTT

v_call: TRBV6-5
j_call: TRBJ2-7
d_call: NA
clone_size: NA
cdr3_aa: CATLRDGAGEQYF
cdr3_nt: TGTGCCACCCTTAGAGATGGGGCTGGCGAGCAGTACTTC

v_call: TRBV5-6
j_call: TRBJ2-3
d_call: TRBD2
clone_size: NA
cdr3_aa: CASSSGLEHTDTQYF
cdr3_nt: TGTGCCAGCAGCTCCGGACTAGAGCACACAGATACGCAGTATTTT

v_call: TRBV12-5
j_call: TRBJ1-3
d_call: NA
clone_size: NA
cdr3_aa: CASGMTGSGNTIYF
cdr3_nt: TGTGCTAGTGGAATGACGGGGTCTGGAAACACCATATATTTT

v_call: TRBV6-5
j_call: TRBJ2-7
d_call: NA
clone_size: NA
cdr3_aa: CASSPQGRMDYEQYF
cdr3_nt: TGTGCCAGCAGTCCACAGGGACGGATGGACTACGAGCAGTACTTC

v_call: TRBV7-9
j_call: TRBJ2-7
d_call: TRBD1
clone_size: NA
cdr3_aa: CASSRQGNYEQYF
cdr3_nt: TGTGCCAGCAGCAGACAGGGGAATTACGAGCAGTACTTC

v_call: TRBV4-1
j_call: TRBJ2-3
d_call: TRBD2
clone_size: once
cdr3_aa: CASSPRGQAGPSSTDTQYF
cdr3_nt: TGCGCCAGCAGCCCACGCGGTCAAGCGGGACCTTCTAGCACAGATACGCAGTATTTT

v_call: TRBV3-1/TRBV3-2
j_call: TRBJ2-7
d_call: TRBD1
clone_size: NA
cdr3_aa: CASSHHLLGGAGYEQYF
cdr3_nt: TGTGCCAGCAGCCATCACCTCCTAGGGGGCGCGGGTTACGAGCAGTACTTC

v_call: TRBV10-3
j_call: TRBJ2-7
d_call: NA
clone_size: NA
cdr3_aa: CAISQPGGTTSYEQYF
cdr3_nt: TGTGCCATCAGTCAACCGGGTGGGACAACCTCCTACGAGCAGTACTTC

v_call: TRBV7-8
j_call: TRBJ1-6
d_call: NA
clone_size: NA
cdr3_aa: CASSPLQNSPLHF
cdr3_nt: TGTGCCAGCAGCCCTCTACAGAATTCACCCCTCCACTTT

v_call: TRBV18
j_call: TRBJ1-1
d_call: NA
clone_size: NA
cdr3_aa: CASSPETGAEAFF
cdr3_nt: TGTGCCAGCTCACCGGAGACAGGAGCTGAAGCTTTCTTT

v_call: TRBV2
j_call: TRBJ2-1
d_call: NA
clone_size: NA
cdr3_aa: CASSPLGSSYNEQFF
cdr3_nt: TGTGCCAGCAGTCCCCTAGGGAGCTCCTACAATGAGCAGTTCTTC

v_call: TRBV7-8
j_call: TRBJ2-7
d_call: NA
clone_size: NA
cdr3_aa: CASSLGNRNYEQYF
cdr3_nt: TGTGCCAGCAGCTTAGGCAACAGAAACTACGAGCAGTACTTC